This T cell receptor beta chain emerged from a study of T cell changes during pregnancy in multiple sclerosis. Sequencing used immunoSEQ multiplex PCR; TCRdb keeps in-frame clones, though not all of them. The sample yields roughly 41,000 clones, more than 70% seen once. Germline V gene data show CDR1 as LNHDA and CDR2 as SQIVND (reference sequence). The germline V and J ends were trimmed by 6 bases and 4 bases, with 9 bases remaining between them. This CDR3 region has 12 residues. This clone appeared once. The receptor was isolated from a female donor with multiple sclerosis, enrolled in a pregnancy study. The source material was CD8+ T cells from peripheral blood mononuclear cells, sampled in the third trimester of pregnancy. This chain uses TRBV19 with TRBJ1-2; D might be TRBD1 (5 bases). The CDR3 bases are TGTGCCAGTAGGGGGCACCTCTATGGCTACACCTTC. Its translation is CASRGHLYGYTF.